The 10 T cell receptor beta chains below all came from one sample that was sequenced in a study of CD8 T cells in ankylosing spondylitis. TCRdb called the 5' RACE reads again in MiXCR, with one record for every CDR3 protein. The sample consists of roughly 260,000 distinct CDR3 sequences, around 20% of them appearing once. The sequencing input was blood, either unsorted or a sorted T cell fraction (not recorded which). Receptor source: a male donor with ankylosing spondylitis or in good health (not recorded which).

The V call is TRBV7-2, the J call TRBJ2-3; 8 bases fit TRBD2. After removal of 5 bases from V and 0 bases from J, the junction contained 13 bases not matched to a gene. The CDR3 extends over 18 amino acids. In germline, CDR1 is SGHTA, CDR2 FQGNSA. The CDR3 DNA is TGTGCCAGCAGCCTACCGGTGGCTAGCGGGTCTAGCACAGATACGCAGTATTTT. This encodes CASSLPVASGSSTDTQYF. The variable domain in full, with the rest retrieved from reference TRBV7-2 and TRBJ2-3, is GAGVSQSPSNKVTEKGKDVELRCDPISGHTALYWYRQSLGQGLEFLIYFQGNSAPDKSGLPSDRFSAERTGGSVSTLTIQRTQQEDSAVYLCASSLPVASGSSTDTQYFGPGTRLTVL.

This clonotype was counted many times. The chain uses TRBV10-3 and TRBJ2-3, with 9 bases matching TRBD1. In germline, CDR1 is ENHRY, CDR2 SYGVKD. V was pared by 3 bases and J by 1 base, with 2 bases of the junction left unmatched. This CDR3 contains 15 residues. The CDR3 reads CAISDRDRGTDTQYF. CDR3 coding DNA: TGTGCCATCAGTGATCGGGACAGGGGCACAGATACGCAGTATTTT.

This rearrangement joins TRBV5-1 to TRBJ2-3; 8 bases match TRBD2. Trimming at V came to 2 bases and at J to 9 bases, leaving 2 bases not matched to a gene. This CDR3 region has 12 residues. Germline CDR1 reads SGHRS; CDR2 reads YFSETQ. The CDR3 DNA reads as TGCGCCAGCAGCTTTGAGCGGGAGACGCAGTATTTT. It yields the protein CASSFERETQYF.

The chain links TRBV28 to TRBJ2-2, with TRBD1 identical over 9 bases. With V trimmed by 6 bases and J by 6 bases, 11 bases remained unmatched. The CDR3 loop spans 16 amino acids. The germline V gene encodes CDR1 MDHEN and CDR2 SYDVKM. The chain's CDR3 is CASSLGTGTIAGELFF. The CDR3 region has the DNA TGTGCCAGCAGCCTCGGGACAGGGACTATCGCCGGGGAGCTGTTTTTT.

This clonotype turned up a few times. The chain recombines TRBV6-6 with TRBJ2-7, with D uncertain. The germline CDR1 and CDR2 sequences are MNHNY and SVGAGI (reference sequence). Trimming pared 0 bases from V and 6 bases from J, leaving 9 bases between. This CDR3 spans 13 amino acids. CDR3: CASSYSGLGEQYV. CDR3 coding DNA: TGTGCCAGCAGTTACTCAGGGTTAGGCGAGCAGTACGTC.

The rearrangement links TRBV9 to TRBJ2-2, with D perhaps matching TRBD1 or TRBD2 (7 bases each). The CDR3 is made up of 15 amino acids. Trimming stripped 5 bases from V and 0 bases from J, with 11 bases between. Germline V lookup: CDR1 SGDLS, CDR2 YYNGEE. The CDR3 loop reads CASRGGTANTGELFF. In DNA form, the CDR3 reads TGTGCCAGCAGGGGGGGGACAGCGAACACCGGGGAGCTGTTTTTT.

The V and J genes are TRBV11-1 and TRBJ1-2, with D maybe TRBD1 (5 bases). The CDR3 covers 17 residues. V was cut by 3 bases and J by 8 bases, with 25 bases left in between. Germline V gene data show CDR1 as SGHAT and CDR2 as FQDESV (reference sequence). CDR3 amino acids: CASSFDPGPSNLGGYTF. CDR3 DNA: TGTGCCAGCAGCTTTGATCCGGGGCCCTCTAATCTGGGAGGCTACACCTTC. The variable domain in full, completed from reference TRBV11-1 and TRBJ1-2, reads EAEVAQSPRYKITEKSQAVAFWCDPISGHATLYWYRQILGQGPELLVQFQDESVVDDSQLPKDRFSAERLKGVDSTLKIQPAELGDSAMYLCASSFDPGPSNLGGYTFGSGTRLTVV.

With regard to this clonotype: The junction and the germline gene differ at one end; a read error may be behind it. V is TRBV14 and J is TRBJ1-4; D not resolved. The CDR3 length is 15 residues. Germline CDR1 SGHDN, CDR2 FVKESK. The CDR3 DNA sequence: TGTGACAGCAGCCAAGGGAACAGCTTAAATGAAAAACTGTTTTTT. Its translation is CDSSQGNSLNEKLFF.

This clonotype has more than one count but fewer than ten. The CDR3 is CAIVDHGNTEAFF. CDR3 sequence (DNA): TGTGCCATCGTCGACCACGGGAACACTGAAGCTTTCTTT. The chain recombines TRBV10-3 with TRBJ1-1; D remains ambiguous. Germline V gene sequence: CDR1 ENHRY, CDR2 SYGVKD. CDR3 length: 13 residues. Trimming left V 8 bases short and J 1 base short, with 11 bases between.

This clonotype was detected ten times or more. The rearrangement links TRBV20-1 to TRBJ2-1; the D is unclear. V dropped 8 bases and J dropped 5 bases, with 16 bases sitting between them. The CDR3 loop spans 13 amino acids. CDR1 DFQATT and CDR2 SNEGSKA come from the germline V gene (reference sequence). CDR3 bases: TGCAGTACGCCCCTGAGGCTCGACAATGAGCAGTTCTTC. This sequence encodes CSTPLRLDNEQFF.